The source of this T cell receptor beta chain is a study of blood T cell repertoires in COVID-19. Whole-study context: Some COVID-19 samples were acute and others convalescent; all came from the United States, Italy and Spain. PBMCs, B-cell-depleted T cells, or T cells were the source of the cDNA or gDNA that made up the material.

This CDR3 is built from 14 residues. Unmatched junction bases numbered 10, after V lost 5 bases and J lost 7 bases. CDR1 and CDR2 from the germline V gene are SNHLY and FYNNEI. Per the original data handling: Estimation of nucleated cell counts was performed using reference gene primer amplification. Measured with immunoSEQ multiplex PCR; TCRdb has only the in-frame clones, and not every one. V, J and clone size reflect that table, while D and trimming were determined from the DNA. The sample yields 150,000 to 200,000 clones, over 70% seen once. V and J are TRBV2 and TRBJ1-2; TRBD1 aligns across 7 bases. This TCR derives from a man aged 65-85 years with acute or convalescent COVID-19. Specimen: peripheral blood. CDR3 loop: CASSQGQMSSGYTF. Here the CDR3 DNA reads TGTGCCAGCAGTCAGGGACAGATGAGCTCTGGCTACACCTTC.